This T cell receptor beta chain emerged from a study of blood T cell repertoires in COVID-19 (dated by TCRdb to about 2020). Concerning the study at large: The collaborator samples originated in the United States, Italy and Spain and spanned the acute and convalescent phases of COVID-19. The prospective study material was composed of cDNA or gDNA derived from T cells, B-cell-depleted T cells, or PBMCs. Nearly every sample came with metadata listing a de-identified subject ID, COVID-19 status, age in years and sex. The dataset comprised deeply sampled blood TCRbeta repertoires from subjects exposed to, actively infected with, or recovered from COVID-19. The repertoires were released in a freely available public database intended as a resource for research on the immune response to SARS-CoV-2. Samples came from the ongoing ImmuneRACE study (first 160 participants) plus 1,254 subjects from 6 global collaborators. Where available, HLA class I and class II types were obtained from metadata supplied by the sample provider rather than from assay-based typing.

This clone was observed a handful of times. Its cognate antigen has yet to be identified. No qualities accompany the bases; no much larger clone lies one base away. TCRbeta CDR3 regions were amplified from genomic DNA by means of the immunoSEQ Assay, a bias-controlled multiplex PCR. On the study's bioinformatics: The number of nucleated cells in each sample was estimated from the amplification of reference gene primers within the assay. To quantify the absolute abundance of each unique TCRbeta CDR3 rearrangement, sequence reads were collapsed and filtered. For each sample, productive Simpson clonality was calculated by taking the square root of Simpson's diversity index across productive rearrangements. The source is immuneACCESS, and TCRdb retained only in-frame sequences with V and J called. Part of the clones is not carried over; for the studies checked, unresolved V genes explain less than half of this, and the remainder is unexplained. That table supplies the V and J calls and clone size; D and trimming were determined from the DNA. This sample is represented by 260,000 or so clones; about nine tenths of them were singletons. The ten largest clones capture around 15% of the sample.

Enrolling through a virtual design, the prospective study's participants ranged in age from roughly 18 to 89 years and lived across around 25 United States geographic areas. In the prospective study, cohorts were assigned on the basis of participant-reported clinical history obtained from a screening survey and a study questionnaire. For ImmuneRACE Cohort 3, a participant was defined as recovered based on two consecutive negative NP/OP PCR tests, clearance by a healthcare professional, or resolution of symptoms. Mobile phlebotomists in the prospective study collected whole blood, serum and a nasopharyngeal or oropharyngeal swab from every participant. Over a roughly two-month period, participants in the prospective study had the option of providing additional blood draws and questionnaires. Before DNA extraction, prospective study blood samples were shipped either frozen or at room temperature.

From the germline V gene (reference sequence), CDR1 is MNHEY and CDR2 is SMNVEV. From its cysteine to its phenylalanine, the CDR3 spans 17 amino acids. Just CDR3 DNA is preserved here, 51 bases in frame from base 1. Compared with germline, V lacks 2 bases and J lacks 1 base; bases without a gene match: 0. General conclusions and limits of the study: The quantity of clinical and demographic metadata differed by source and by participant and was supplied without curation.

The specimen was PBMCs or T cells enriched from blood (not recorded which). This TCR came from a man aged 18 to 30 who had recovered from COVID-19. The rearranged segments are TRBV27 and TRBJ2-1; 15 central bases correspond to TRBD2. The bases are TGTGCCAGCAGTTTAGGGACTAGCGGGAGGTCCTACAATGAGCAGTTCTTC. The translation is CASSLGTSGRSYNEQFF.